What follows describes a single T cell receptor beta chain. These data originate in a study of control samples from healthy donors and cancer patients. Here immunoSEQ multiplex PCR was the method, and the copy in TCRdb shows in-frame clones only, minus some. Here the sample spans around 230,000 clones, just under 95% being singletons. Germline CDR1 is SGHRS and CDR2 is YFSETQ. Trimming took off 1 base at V and 7 bases at J, with 11 bases between the two ends. The CDR3 has 13 residues. This receptor was identified in a man aged 50-60 years in good health. This chain joins TRBV5-1 and TRBJ1-2; D not certain. The sample taken for sequencing was blood. DNA for the CDR3: TGCGCCAGCAGCTTGAGCGAGTCAACTGGCTACACCTTC. Protein sequence: CASSLSESTGYTF.